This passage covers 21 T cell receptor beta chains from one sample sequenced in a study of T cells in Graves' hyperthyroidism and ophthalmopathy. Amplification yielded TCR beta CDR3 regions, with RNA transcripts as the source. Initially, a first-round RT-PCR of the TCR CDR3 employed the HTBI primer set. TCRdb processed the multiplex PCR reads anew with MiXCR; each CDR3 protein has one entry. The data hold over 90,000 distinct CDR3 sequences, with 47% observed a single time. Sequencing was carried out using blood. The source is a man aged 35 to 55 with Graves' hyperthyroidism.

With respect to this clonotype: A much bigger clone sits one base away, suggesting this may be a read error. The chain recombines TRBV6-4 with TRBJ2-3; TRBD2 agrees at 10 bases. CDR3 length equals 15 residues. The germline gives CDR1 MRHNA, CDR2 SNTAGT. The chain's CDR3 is CASSFSSGGTYTQDF. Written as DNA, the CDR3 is TGTGCCAGCAGTTTTTCTAGCGGGGGCACTTATACGCAGGATTTT.

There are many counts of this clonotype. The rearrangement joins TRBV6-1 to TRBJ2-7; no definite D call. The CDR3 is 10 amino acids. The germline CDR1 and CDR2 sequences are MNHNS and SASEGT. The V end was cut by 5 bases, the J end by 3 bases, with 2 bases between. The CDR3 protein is CASSLYEQYF. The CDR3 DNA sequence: TGTGCCAGCAGTCTCTACGAGCAGTACTTC.

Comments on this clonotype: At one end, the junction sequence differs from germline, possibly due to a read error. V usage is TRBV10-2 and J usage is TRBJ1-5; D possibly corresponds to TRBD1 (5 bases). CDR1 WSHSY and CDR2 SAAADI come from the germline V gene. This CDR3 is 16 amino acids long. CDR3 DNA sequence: TGCGCCAGCAGATCCGGGGCGGGACCCTACAATGAGCCCCAGCATTTT. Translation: CASRSGAGPYNEPQHF.

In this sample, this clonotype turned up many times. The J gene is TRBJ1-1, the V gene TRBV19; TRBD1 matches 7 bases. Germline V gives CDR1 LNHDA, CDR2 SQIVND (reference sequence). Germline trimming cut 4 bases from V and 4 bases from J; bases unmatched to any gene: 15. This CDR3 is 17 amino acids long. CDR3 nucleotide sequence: TGTGCCAGTAGTACTTTTCTCGACAGGGTTCGTGGCACTGAAGCTTTCTTT. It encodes CASSTFLDRVRGTEAFF.

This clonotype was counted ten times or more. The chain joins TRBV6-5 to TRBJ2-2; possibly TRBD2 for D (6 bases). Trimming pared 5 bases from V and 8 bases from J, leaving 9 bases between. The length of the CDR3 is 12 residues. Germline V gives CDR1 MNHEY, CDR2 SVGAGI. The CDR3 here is CASSQGLGELFF. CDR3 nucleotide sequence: TGTGCCAGCAGTCAAGGACTAGGGGAGCTGTTTTTT.

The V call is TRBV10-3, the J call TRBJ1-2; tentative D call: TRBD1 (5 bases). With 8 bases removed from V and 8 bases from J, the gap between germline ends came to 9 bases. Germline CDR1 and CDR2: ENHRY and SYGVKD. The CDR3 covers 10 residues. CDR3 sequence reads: CAIGGTGYTF. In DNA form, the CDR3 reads TGTGCCATCGGGGGGACGGGCTACACCTTC.

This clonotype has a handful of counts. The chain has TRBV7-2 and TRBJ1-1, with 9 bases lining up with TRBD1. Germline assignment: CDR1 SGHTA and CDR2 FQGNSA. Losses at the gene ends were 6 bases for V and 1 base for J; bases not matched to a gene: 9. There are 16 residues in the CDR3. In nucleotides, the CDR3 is TGTGCCAGCAGTTACTCCGCGGACAGGGGGAACACTGAAGCTTTCTTT. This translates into CASSYSADRGNTEAFF.

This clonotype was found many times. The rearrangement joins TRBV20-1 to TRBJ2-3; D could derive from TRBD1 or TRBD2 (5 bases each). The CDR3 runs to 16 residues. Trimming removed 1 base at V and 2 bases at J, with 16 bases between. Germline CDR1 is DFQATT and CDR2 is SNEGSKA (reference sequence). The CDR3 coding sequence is TGCAGTGCTAGAGTAGAGGGACGGGGTTACACAGATACGCAGTATTTT. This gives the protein CSARVEGRGYTDTQYF.

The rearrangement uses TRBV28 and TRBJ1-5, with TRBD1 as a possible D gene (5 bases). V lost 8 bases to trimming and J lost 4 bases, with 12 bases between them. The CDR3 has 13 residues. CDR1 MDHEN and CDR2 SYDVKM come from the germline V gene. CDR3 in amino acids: CASLRVLNQPQHF. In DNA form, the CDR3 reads TGTGCCAGCCTCAGGGTGTTGAATCAGCCCCAGCATTTT.

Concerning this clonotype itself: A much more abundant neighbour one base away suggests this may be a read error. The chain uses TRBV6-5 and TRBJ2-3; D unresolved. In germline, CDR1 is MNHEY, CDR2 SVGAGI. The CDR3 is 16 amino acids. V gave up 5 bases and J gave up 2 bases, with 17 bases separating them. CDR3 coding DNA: TGTGCCAGCAGTCCACGAGGACGGATTTACACAGATACGCAGTATTTT. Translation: CASSPRGRIYTDTQYF.

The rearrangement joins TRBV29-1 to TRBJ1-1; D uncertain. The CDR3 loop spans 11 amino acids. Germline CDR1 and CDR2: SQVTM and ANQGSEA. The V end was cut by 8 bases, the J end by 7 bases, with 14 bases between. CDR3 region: CSRRVYFEAFF. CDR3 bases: TGCAGCAGGAGGGTCTACTTTGAAGCTTTCTTT.

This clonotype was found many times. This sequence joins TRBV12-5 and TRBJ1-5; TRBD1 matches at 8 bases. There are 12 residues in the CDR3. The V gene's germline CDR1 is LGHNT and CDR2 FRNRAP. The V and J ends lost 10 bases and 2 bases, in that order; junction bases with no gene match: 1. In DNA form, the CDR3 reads TGTGCTAACAGGGGGGGCAATCAGCCCCAGCATTTT. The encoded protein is CANRGGNQPQHF. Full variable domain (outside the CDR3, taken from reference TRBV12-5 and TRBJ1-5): DARVTQTPRHKVTEMGQEVTMRCQPILGHNTVFWYRQTMMQGLELLAYFRNRAPLDDSGMPKDRFSAEMPDATLATLKIQPSEPRDSAVYFCANRGGNQPQHFGDGTRLSIL.

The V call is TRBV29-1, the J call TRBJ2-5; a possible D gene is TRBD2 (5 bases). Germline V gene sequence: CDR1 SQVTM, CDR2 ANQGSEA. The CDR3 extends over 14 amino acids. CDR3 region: CSSWMWAGQETQYF. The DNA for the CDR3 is TGCAGTTCTTGGATGTGGGCGGGCCAAGAGACCCAGTACTTC.

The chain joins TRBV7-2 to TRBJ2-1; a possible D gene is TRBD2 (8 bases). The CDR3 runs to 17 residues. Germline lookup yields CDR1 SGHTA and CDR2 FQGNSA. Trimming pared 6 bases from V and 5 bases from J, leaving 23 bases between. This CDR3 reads CASSLGLGTVYNNEQFF. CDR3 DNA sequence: TGTGCCAGCAGTCTGGGACTAGGGACAGTCTACAACAATGAGCAGTTCTTC.

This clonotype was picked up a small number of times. CDR3 region: CASSETGGNTGELFF. CDR3 DNA: TGTGCCAGCAGTGAGACTGGGGGGAACACCGGGGAGCTGTTTTTT. The J gene is TRBJ2-2, the V gene TRBV2, with D possibly being TRBD1 or TRBD2 (5 bases each). Trimming stripped 3 bases from V and 1 base from J, with 9 bases between. The CDR3 contains 15 residues. Germline assignment: CDR1 SNHLY and CDR2 FYNNEI.

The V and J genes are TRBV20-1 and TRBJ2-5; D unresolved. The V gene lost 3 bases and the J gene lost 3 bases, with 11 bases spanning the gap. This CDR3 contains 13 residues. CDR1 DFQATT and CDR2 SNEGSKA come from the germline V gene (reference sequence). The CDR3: CSASEFSEETQYF. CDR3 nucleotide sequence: TGCAGTGCTAGCGAGTTCTCGGAAGAGACCCAGTACTTC.

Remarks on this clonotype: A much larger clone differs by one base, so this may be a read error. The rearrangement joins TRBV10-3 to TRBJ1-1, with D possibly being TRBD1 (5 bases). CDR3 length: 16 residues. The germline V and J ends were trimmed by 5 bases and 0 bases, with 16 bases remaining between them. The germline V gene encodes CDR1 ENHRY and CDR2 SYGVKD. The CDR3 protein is CAISPYPGHLNTEAFF. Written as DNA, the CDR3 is TGTGCCATCAGTCCTTACCCCGGACACCTGAACACTGAAGCTTTCTTT.

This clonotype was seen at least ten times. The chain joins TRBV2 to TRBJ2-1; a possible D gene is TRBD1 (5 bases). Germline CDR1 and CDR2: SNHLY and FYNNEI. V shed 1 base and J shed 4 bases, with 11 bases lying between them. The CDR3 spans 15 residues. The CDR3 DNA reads TGTGCCAGCAGTGAAGGGCAGGGCCTATACAATGAGCAGTTCTTC. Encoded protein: CASSEGQGLYNEQFF.

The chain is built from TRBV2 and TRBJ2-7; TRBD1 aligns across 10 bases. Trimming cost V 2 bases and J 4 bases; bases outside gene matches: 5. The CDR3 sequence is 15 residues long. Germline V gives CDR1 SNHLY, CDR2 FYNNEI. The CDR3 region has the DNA TGTGCCAGCAGTGAATCGACAGGGGGCGCGTACGAGCAGTACTTC. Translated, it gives CASSESTGGAYEQYF.

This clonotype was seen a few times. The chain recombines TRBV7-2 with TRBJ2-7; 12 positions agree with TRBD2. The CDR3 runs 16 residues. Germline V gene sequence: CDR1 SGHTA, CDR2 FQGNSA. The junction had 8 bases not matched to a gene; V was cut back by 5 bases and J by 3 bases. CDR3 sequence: CASSLPTSGGLYEQYF. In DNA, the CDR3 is TGTGCCAGCAGCCTACCGACTAGCGGGGGCCTCTACGAGCAGTACTTC.

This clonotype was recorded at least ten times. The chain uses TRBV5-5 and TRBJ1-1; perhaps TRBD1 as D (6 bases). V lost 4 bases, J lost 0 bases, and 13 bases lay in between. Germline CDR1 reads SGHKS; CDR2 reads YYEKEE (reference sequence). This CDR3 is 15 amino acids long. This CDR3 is CASSTFGGLNTEAFF. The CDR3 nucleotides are TGTGCCAGCAGCACTTTTGGGGGCTTGAACACTGAAGCTTTCTTT.